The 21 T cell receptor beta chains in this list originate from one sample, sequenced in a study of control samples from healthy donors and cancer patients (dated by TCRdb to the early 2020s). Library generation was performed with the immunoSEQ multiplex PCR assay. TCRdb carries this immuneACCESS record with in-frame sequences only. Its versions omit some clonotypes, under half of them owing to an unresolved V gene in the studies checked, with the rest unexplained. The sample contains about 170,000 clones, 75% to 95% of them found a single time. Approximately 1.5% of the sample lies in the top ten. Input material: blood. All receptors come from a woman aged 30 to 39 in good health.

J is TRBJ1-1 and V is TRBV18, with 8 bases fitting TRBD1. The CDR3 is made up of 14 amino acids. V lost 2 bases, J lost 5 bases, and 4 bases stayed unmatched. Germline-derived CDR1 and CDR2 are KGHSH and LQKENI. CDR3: CASSPDRGGTEAFF. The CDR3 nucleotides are TGTGCCAGCTCACCAGACAGGGGTGGAACTGAAGCTTTCTTT.

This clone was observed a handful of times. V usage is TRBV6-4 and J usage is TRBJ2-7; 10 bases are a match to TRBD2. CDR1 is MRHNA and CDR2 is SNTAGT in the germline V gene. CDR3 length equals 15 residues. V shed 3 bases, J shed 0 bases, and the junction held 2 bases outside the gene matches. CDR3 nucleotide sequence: TGTGCCAGCAGTGAACTAGCGGGACCCTCCTACGAGCAGTACTTC. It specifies CASSELAGPSYEQYF.

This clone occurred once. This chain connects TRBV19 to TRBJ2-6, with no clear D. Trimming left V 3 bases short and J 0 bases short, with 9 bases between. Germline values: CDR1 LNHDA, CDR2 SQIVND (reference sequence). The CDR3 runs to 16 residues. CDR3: CASSIIVGSGANVLTF. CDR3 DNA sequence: TGTGCCAGTAGTATTATAGTCGGCTCTGGGGCCAACGTCCTGACTTTC. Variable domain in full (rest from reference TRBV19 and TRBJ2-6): DGGITQSPKYLFRKEGQNVTLSCEQNLNHDAMYWYRQDPGQGLRLIYYSQIVNDFQKGDIAEGYSVSREKKESFPLTVTSAQKNPTAFYLCASSIIVGSGANVLTFGAGSRLTVL.

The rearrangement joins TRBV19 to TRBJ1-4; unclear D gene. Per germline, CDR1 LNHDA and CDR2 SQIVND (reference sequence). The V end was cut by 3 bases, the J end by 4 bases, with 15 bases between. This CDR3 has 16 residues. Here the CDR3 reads CASSILLGVGNEKLFF. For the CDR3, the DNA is TGTGCCAGTAGTATTCTTCTCGGGGTTGGTAATGAAAAACTGTTTTTT.

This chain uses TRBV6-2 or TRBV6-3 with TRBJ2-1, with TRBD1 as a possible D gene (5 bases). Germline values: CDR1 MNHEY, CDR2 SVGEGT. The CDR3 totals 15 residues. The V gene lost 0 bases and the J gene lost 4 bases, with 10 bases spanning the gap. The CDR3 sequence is CASSYSTEPYNEQFF. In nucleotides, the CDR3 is TGTGCCAGCAGTTACTCGACAGAACCTTACAATGAGCAGTTCTTC.

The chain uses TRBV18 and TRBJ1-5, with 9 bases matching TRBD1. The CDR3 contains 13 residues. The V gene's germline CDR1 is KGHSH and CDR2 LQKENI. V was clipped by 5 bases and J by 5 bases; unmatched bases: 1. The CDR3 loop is CASSTGGDQPQHF. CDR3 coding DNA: TGTGCCAGCTCAACAGGGGGCGATCAGCCCCAGCATTTT.

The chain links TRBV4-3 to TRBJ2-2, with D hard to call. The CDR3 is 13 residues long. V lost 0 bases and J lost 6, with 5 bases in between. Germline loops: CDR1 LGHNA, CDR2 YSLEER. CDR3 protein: CASSQDGSGELFF. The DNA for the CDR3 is TGCGCCAGCAGCCAAGATGGGTCCGGGGAGCTGTTTTTT.

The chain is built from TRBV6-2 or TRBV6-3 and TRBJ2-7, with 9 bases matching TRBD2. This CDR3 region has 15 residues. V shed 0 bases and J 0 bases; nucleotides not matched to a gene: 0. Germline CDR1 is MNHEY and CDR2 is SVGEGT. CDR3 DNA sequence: TGTGCCAGCAGTTACTCTAGCGGGAGCTCCTACGAGCAGTACTTC. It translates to CASSYSSGSSYEQYF.

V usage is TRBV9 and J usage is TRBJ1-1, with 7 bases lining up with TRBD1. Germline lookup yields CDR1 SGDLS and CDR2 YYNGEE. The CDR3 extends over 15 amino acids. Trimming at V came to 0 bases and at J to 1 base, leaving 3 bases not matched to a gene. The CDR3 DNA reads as TGTGCCAGCAGCGTAGCAGGGGGAAGGAACACTGAAGCTTTCTTT. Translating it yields CASSVAGGRNTEAFF.

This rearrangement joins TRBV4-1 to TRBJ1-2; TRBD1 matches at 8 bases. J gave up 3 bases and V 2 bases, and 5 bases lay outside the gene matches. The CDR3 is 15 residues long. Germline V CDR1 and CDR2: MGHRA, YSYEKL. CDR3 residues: CASSQTPGQDYGYTF. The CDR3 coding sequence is TGCGCCAGCAGCCAAACCCCGGGACAGGACTATGGCTACACCTTC.

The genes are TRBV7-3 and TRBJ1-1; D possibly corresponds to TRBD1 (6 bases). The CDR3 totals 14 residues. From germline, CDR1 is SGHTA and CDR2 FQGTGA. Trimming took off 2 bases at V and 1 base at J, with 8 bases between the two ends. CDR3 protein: CASSLSTGNTEAFF. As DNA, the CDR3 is TGTGCCAGCAGCTTATCGACAGGGAACACTGAAGCTTTCTTT.

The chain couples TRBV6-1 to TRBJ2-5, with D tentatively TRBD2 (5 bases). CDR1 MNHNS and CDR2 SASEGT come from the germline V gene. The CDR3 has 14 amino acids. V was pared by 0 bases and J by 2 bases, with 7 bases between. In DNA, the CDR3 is TGTGCCAGCAGTGAAGCGGGAGCTCAAGAGACCCAGTACTTC. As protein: CASSEAGAQETQYF.

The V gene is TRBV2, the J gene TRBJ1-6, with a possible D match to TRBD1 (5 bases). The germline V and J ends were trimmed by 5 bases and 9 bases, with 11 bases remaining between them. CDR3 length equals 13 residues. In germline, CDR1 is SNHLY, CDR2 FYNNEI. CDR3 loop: CASSQGIGSPLHF. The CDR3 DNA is TGTGCCAGCAGTCAGGGTATAGGTTCACCCCTCCACTTT.

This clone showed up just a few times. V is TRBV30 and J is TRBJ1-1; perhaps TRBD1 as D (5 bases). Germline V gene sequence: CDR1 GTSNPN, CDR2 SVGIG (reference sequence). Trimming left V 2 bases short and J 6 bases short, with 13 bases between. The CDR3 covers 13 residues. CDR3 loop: CAWSLQATSEAFF. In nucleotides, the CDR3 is TGTGCCTGGAGTCTACAGGCGACCTCTGAAGCTTTCTTT.

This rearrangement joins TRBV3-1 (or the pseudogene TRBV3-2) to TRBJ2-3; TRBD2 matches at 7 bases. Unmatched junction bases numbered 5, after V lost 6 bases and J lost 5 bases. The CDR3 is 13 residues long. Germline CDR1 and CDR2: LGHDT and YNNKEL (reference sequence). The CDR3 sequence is CASRAGSRDTQYF. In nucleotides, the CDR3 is TGTGCCAGCAGAGCGGGATCCAGAGATACGCAGTATTTT.

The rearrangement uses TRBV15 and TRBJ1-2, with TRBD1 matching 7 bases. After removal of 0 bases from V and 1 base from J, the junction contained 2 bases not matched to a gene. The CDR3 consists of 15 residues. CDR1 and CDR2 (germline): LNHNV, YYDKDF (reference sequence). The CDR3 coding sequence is TGTGCCACCAGCAGAGATCGACAGGGTAACTATGGCTACACCTTC. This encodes CATSRDRQGNYGYTF.

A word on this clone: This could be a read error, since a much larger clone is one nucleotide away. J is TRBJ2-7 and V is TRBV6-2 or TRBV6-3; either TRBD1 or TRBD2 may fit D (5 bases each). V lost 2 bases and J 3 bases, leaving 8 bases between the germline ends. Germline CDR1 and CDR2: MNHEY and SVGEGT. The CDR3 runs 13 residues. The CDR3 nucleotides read TGTGCCAGCAGTTACCAGGGAGTCTACGAGCAGTACTTC. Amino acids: CASSYQGVYEQYF.

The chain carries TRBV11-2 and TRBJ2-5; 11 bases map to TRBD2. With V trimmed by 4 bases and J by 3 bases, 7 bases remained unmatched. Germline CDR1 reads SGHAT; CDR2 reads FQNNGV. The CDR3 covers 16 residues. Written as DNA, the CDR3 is TGTGCCAGCAGCTCAGCCCTAGCGGGGGGAAAAGAGACCCAGTACTTC. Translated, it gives CASSSALAGGKETQYF.

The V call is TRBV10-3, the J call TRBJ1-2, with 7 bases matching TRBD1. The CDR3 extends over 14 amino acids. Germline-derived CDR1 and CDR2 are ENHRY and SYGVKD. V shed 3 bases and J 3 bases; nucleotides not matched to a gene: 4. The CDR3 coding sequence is TGTGCCATCAGTGACCTACAGGGGTACTATGGCTACACCTTC. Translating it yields CAISDLQGYYGYTF.

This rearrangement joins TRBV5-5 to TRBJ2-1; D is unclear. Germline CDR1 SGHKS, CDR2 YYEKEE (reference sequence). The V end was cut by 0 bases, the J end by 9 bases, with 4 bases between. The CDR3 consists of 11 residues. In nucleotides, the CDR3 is TGTGCCAGCAGCTTGGCGGGTGAGCAGTTCTTC. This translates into CASSLAGEQFF.

CDR3 protein: CASSVGGGGTEAFF. CDR3 coding DNA: TGTGCCAGCAGCGTAGGGGGAGGTGGCACTGAAGCTTTCTTT. The chain couples TRBV9 to TRBJ1-1; D is uncertain. V gave up 0 bases and J gave up 4 bases, with 10 bases separating them. CDR1 SGDLS and CDR2 YYNGEE come from the germline V gene. This CDR3 is 14 amino acids long.